This record covers a single T cell receptor (beta chain). What it recognizes is unknown. The sample belongs to a study of a mutant IDH1 vaccine in newly diagnosed glioma. About the research overall: In some groups vaccination began 4-6 weeks post-radiotherapy; others received it with temozolomide. Visit V12 was at week 35; visit V13 was at week 47.

The sample's time point: week 35, safety follow-up. Vaccination comprised doses that each held 300 ug of mutant IDH1 20-mer peptide, plus topical imiquimod. Notes on the study in general: Vaccine-induced responses were seen in under 95% of patients, spanning several MHC alleles.

Profiling relied on immunoSEQ multiplex PCR, and the TCRdb table lists in-frame clones only, not all of them. Of over 60,000 clones in the sample, more than 80% were seen once. The CDR3 is 15 residues long. CDR1 is SGHAT, CDR2 FQNNGV, per germline. Trimming pared 0 bases from V and 6 bases from J, leaving 11 bases between. Sequenced material: PBMCs, taken from a glioma patient whose treatment included an IDH1 peptide vaccine. The genes are TRBV11-2 and TRBJ2-2; D is possibly TRBD1 (6 bases). This TCR derives from a man in his forties with glioma. CDR3 nucleotides: TGTGCCAGCAGCTTAGACAGGGGAAACGCCGGGGAGCTGTTTTTT. Amino acid sequence: CASSLDRGNAGELFF.